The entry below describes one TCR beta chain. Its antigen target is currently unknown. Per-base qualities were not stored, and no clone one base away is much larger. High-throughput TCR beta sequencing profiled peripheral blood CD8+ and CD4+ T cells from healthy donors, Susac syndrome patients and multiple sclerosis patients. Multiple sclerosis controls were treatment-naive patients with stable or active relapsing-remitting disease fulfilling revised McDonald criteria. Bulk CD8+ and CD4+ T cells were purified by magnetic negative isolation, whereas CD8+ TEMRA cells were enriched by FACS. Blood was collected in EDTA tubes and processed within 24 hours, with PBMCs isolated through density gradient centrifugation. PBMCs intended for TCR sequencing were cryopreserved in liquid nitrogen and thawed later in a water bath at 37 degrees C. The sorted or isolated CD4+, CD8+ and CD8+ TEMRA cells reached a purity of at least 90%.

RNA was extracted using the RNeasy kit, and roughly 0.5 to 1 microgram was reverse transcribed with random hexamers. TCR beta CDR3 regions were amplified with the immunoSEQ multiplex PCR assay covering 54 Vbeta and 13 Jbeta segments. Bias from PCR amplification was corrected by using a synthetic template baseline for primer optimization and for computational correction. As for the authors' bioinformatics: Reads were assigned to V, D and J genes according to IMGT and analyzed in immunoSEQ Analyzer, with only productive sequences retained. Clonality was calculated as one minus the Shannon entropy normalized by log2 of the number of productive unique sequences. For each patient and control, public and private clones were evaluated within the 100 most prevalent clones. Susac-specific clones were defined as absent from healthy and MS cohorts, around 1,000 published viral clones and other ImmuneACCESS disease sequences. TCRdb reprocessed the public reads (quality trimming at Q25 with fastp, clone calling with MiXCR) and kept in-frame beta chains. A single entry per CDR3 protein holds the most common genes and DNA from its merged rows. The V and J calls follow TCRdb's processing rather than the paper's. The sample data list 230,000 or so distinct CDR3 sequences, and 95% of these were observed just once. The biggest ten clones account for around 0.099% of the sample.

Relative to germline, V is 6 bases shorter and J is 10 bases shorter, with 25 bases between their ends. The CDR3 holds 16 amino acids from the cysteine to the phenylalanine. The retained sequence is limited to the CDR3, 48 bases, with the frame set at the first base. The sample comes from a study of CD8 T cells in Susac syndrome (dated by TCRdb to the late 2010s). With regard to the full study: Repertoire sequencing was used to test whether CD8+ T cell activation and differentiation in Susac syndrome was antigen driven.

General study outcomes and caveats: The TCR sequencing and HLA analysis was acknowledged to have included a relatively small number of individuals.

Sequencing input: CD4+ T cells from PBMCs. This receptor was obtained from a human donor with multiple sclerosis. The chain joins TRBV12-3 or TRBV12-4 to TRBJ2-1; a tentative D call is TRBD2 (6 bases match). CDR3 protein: CASSLNRGALYREQFF. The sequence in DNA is TGTGCCAGCAGCCTCAACCGCGGGGCCCTCTACAGGGAGCAGTTCTTC.